This T cell receptor beta chain came from a study of OX40 agonist ivuxolimab in advanced cancers. About the research overall: Having had anti-PD-1, anti-PD-L1 or anti-CTLA-4 therapy before was allowed, and approximately 40% had some. Study-wide results and caveats: Researchers did not establish what antigens the expanded peripheral T cells target. At doses 0.1 to 3.0 mg/kg, CD4+ and CD8+ clones expanded.

Germline loops: CDR1 SEHNR, CDR2 FQNEAQ (reference sequence). The CDR3 contains 15 residues. V was clipped by 5 bases and J by 1 base, with 15 bases between them. Worth noting for this clone: Its specificity is unknown.

Assay: immunoSEQ multiplex PCR; the TCRdb copy retains only in-frame clones and omits some. Of 65,000 to 85,000 clones listed, 80% to 95% are singletons. Enrollment shut out patients with autoimmune disease history or systemic immunosuppression. The clonotype was recovered from an adult with an advanced solid tumor such as melanoma, head and neck, liver or kidney cancer. The specimen was CD4+ or CD8+ T cells sorted from blood, collected in a trial of the OX40 agonist ivuxolimab. The gene calls are TRBV7-9 and TRBJ2-7; no clear D. CDR3 residues: CASSPPSGESYEQYF. The CDR3 DNA reads TGTGCCAGCAGCCCACCATCGGGTGAATCCTACGAGCAGTACTTC.